A selection of T cell receptor beta chains follows, all from one sample in a study of T cells in pancreatic ductal adenocarcinoma. This table comes from immunoSEQ multiplex PCR, and its TCRdb copy is limited to in-frame clones, with some not included. The data hold more than 15,000 clones, with more than 70% observed a single time. The sequenced sample was PBMCs. The receptors here all came from a human donor with pancreatic ductal adenocarcinoma. Both conserved end residues are part of each CDR3. The D gene is left open where the match is weak. Clone size, where shown, is once, few, many, or a class for clones that have expanded.

>-|TRBV4-1|-|TRBJ2-7
TGCGCCAGCAGCCTGAGGGACTCGGCCGAGCAGTACTTC
CASSLRDSAEQYF
>-|TRBV7-2|-|TRBJ2-5
TGTGCCAGCAGCCTCGGGGAGGCGCAAGAGACCCAGTACTTC
CASSLGEAQETQYF
>-|TRBV7-9|-|TRBJ2-1
TGTGCCAGCAGCTTAATTTCCCCGACAGGCCAGTTCTTC
CASSLISPTGQFF
>TRBD2|TRBV9|-|TRBJ2-2
TGTGCCAGCAGCGTAATTCCTAGCGGCAACACCGGGGAGCTGTTTTTT
CASSVIPSGNTGELFF
>TRBD1|TRBV6-6|-|TRBJ1-2
TGTGCCAGCAGTTCCTGGGACAGGGATGGCTACACCTTC
CASSSWDRDGYTF
>TRBD1|TRBV13|once|TRBJ1-1
TGTGCCAGCAGTACCGACAGGGGGGCCACTGAAGCTTTCTTT
CASSTDRGATEAFF
>-|TRBV5-4|-|TRBJ1-1
TGTGCCAGCAGCCTGGATCGAGGGAAGGGCACTGAAGCTTTCTTT
CASSLDRGKGTEAFF
>TRBD1|TRBV27|-|TRBJ1-1
TGTGCCAGCAGTTTCTTTCCTGAGGGGGCGAACACTGAAGCTTTCTTT
CASSFFPEGANTEAFF
>-|TRBV2|-|TRBJ1-5
TGTGCCAGCAGTGGGACACAAACAAGCAATCAGCCCCAGCATTTT
CASSGTQTSNQPQHF
>TRBD1|TRBV7-8|few|TRBJ1-6
TGTGCCAGCAGCTGGACAGGGGGGAATTCACCCCTCCACTTT
CASSWTGGNSPLHF
>TRBD1|TRBV7-9|-|TRBJ1-6
TGTGCCAGCAGCCCCCCGGGACAGGGGAATTCACCCCTCCACTTT
CASSPPGQGNSPLHF
>-|TRBV10-3|-|TRBJ1-5
TGTGCCATCAGTGACGGTGGCGGCCAGCCCCAGCATTTT
CAISDGGGQPQHF
>TRBD1|TRBV4-3|once|TRBJ1-2
TGCGCCAGCAGCCAAGGGCGGGGGACAGGGGAAGGCTACACCTTC
CASSQGRGTGEGYTF
>TRBD1|TRBV9|-|TRBJ1-5
TGTGCCAGCAGCGTTGGACAGGGCGAGGGCAATCAGCCCCAGCATTTT
CASSVGQGEGNQPQHF